The 21 T cell receptor beta chains reported below all come from one sample, sequenced in a study of T cells in tuberculosis. Profiled with immunoSEQ multiplex PCR; TCRdb holds only in-frame clones, not every one. The sample carries about 33,000 clones, roughly nine tenths recorded once. Regarding time point: new active TB diagnosis, blood taken before or within 7 days of starting treatment. The sample in question was PBMCs, obtained at tuberculosis diagnosis. These receptors all come from an adult with tuberculosis.

The V call is TRBV14, the J call TRBJ1-2; 7 bases are shared with TRBD1. The V gene end was trimmed by 0 bases and the J gene end by 8 bases; junction bases not matched to a gene: 6. The CDR3 totals 14 residues. Germline V CDR1 and CDR2: SGHDN, FVKESK. The CDR3 DNA follows: TGTGCCAGCAGCCAAGAGCGGCAGGGGGTAGGCTACACCTTC. It codes for CASSQERQGVGYTF. The whole variable domain, filled in from reference TRBV14 and TRBJ1-2, reads EAGVTQFPSHSVIEKGQTVTLRCDPISGHDNLYWYRRVMGKEIKFLLHFVKESKQDESGMPNNRFLAERTGGTYSTLKVQPAELEDSGVYFCASSQERQGVGYTFGSGTRLTVV.

The chain recombines TRBV6-5 with TRBJ2-7, with 13 bases fitting TRBD2. The germline CDR1 and CDR2 sequences are MNHEY and SVGAGI. With V trimmed by 4 bases and J by 2 bases, 2 bases remained unmatched. The CDR3 contains 15 residues. CDR3 DNA sequence: TGTGCCAGCAGTTCCGGGACTAGCGGGGCCTACGAGCAGTACTTC. Amino acid sequence: CASSSGTSGAYEQYF.

The chain is built from TRBV2 and TRBJ2-7; D possibly corresponds to TRBD2 (7 bases). This CDR3 contains 15 residues. V lost 4 bases and J 2 bases, leaving 15 bases between the germline ends. Per germline, CDR1 SNHLY and CDR2 FYNNEI. CDR3 nucleotides: TGTGCCAGCAGTGGAGGGCGGGGGCGCCCCTACGAGCAGTACTTC. Protein product: CASSGGRGRPYEQYF.

This clone was seen just once. The rearrangement joins TRBV4-1 to TRBJ2-7, with D possibly TRBD2 on 5 matching bases. The CDR3 consists of 16 residues. Germline CDR1 MGHRA, CDR2 YSYEKL. Trimming left V 0 bases short and J 7 bases short, with 19 bases between. Here the CDR3 reads CASSQDHEGIPQEQYF. The CDR3 nucleotides are TGCGCCAGCAGCCAAGATCACGAGGGAATCCCCCAAGAGCAGTACTTC.

This rearrangement joins TRBV27 to TRBJ2-1; no clear D gene. From germline, CDR1 is MNHEY and CDR2 SMNVEV (reference sequence). V dropped 0 bases and J dropped 3 bases, with 9 bases sitting between them. CDR3 length: 15 amino acids. The CDR3 loop is CASSLSSLVYNEQFF. The DNA of the CDR3 is TGTGCCAGCAGTTTATCTAGCTTAGTCTACAATGAGCAGTTCTTC.

J is TRBJ2-7 and V is TRBV10-3; 7 positions match TRBD1. V trimming: 2 bases; J trimming: 7 bases; junction bases outside the gene matches: 5. The CDR3 loop spans 13 amino acids. Germline V gene sequence: CDR1 ENHRY, CDR2 SYGVKD. The chain's CDR3 is CAISEGQAAEQYF. CDR3 DNA sequence: TGTGCCATCAGTGAGGGACAGGCCGCGGAGCAGTACTTC.

The J gene is TRBJ2-2, the V gene TRBV29-1, with TRBD1 identical over 8 bases. There are 15 residues in the CDR3. CDR1 SQVTM and CDR2 ANQGSEA come from the germline V gene. Losses at the gene ends were 6 bases for V and 1 base for J; bases not matched to a gene: 7. DNA of the CDR3: TGCAGCGTCGCCCGGACAGGGAGGAACACCGGGGAGCTGTTTTTT. Translated: CSVARTGRNTGELFF.

This chain uses TRBV9 with TRBJ2-1; 14 bases are a match to TRBD2. After removal of 4 bases from V and 8 bases from J, the junction contained 5 bases not matched to a gene. The CDR3 loop spans 15 amino acids. Germline assignment: CDR1 SGDLS and CDR2 YYNGEE. In DNA form, the CDR3 reads TGTGCCAGCAGCCGAGGACTAGCGGGAGGTGATGAGCAGTTCTTC. It specifies CASSRGLAGGDEQFF.

This rearrangement joins TRBV11-2 to TRBJ1-5, with D perhaps matching TRBD1 (6 bases). This CDR3 has 15 amino acids. V lost 5 bases to trimming and J lost 0 bases, with 11 bases between them. Germline V gene data show CDR1 as SGHAT and CDR2 as FQNNGV. In DNA form, the CDR3 reads TGTGCCAGCAGCCCAGGACAGTTTAGCAATCAGCCCCAGCATTTT. Its translation is CASSPGQFSNQPQHF.

This clone was observed a single time. V is TRBV27 and J is TRBJ1-1, with D uncertain. The V end was cut by 2 bases, the J end by 0 bases, with 13 bases between. This CDR3 has 16 amino acids. Germline values: CDR1 MNHEY, CDR2 SMNVEV (reference sequence). The CDR3 reads CASSLNVGSVNTEAFF. The DNA for the CDR3 is TGTGCCAGCAGTTTAAATGTGGGCAGTGTGAACACTGAAGCTTTCTTT.

This chain links TRBV30 with TRBJ1-2, with unresolved D. Trimming took off 4 bases at V and 6 bases at J, with 15 bases between the two ends. The CDR3 sequence is 13 residues long. Germline V gene sequence: CDR1 GTSNPN, CDR2 SVGIG (reference sequence). The CDR3: CAWTRENWDGYTF. In DNA form, the CDR3 reads TGTGCCTGGACCCGGGAAAATTGGGATGGCTACACCTTC.

This chain uses TRBV2 with TRBJ1-1; D not resolved. Trimming left V 4 bases short and J 6 bases short, with 15 bases between. Germline assignment: CDR1 SNHLY and CDR2 FYNNEI. This CDR3 contains 14 residues. In DNA form, the CDR3 reads TGTGCCAGCAGTGCTTTCGAGGTTTCCCCTGAAGCTTTCTTT. Encoded protein: CASSAFEVSPEAFF.

The gene calls are TRBV10-3 and TRBJ2-6, with 13 bases aligning to TRBD2. The ends lost 11 bases at V and 1 base at J; junction bases unmatched: 8. The CDR3 consists of 17 residues. CDR1 is ENHRY and CDR2 is SYGVKD in the germline V gene. The CDR3 DNA is TGTGCCGTCGAAACTAGCGGGGGGGTGTCTGGGGCCAACGTCCTGACTTTC. Protein product: CAVETSGGVSGANVLTF.

The chain is built from TRBV19 and TRBJ2-1, with 7 bases identical to TRBD1. The CDR3 loop spans 17 amino acids. Germline V gives CDR1 LNHDA, CDR2 SQIVND (reference sequence). The V and J ends lost 5 bases and 5 bases, in that order; junction bases with no gene match: 15. In DNA, the CDR3 is TGTGCCAGTAGTCGATCCACCGGGACAGCCTCTAACAATGAGCAGTTCTTC. Translated, it gives CASSRSTGTASNNEQFF.

CDR3 DNA sequence: TGTGCCAGCAGCGTAGGGGTTCGGGGCACCGGGGAGCTGTTTTTT. Translation: CASSVGVRGTGELFF. The gene calls are TRBV9 and TRBJ2-2; tentative D call: TRBD2 (5 bases). Per the germline V gene, CDR1 is SGDLS and CDR2 is YYNGEE. This CDR3 contains 15 residues. With 0 bases removed from V and 4 bases from J, the gap between germline ends came to 10 bases. Looking up the rest from reference TRBV9 and TRBJ2-2 gives the full variable domain: DSGVTQTPKHLITATGQRVTLRCSPRSGDLSVYWYQQSLDQGLQFLIQYYNGEERAKGNILERFSAQQFPDLHSELNLSSLELGDSALYFCASSVGVRGTGELFFGEGSRLTVL.

The V and J genes are TRBV6-5 and TRBJ1-5; D perhaps matches TRBD1 (6 bases). V was clipped by 10 bases and J by 3 bases, with 16 bases between them. Germline V CDR1 and CDR2: MNHEY, SVGAGI. This CDR3 is 14 amino acids long. Here the CDR3 reads CATRLDRDNQPQHF. The CDR3 DNA reads as TGTGCCACCCGGCTGGACAGAGACAATCAGCCCCAGCATTTT.

J is TRBJ2-2 and V is TRBV2; 9 positions agree with TRBD1. The length of the CDR3 is 18 residues. V lost 7 bases, J lost 4 bases, and 16 bases stayed unmatched. Per the germline V gene, CDR1 is SNHLY and CDR2 is FYNNEI. The CDR3 nucleotides are TGTGCCAGCACCCCAAGGGGACAGGGACGGTTCCGCACCGGGGAGCTGTTTTTT. It encodes CASTPRGQGRFRTGELFF.

This clone was detected only a few times. The chain has TRBV7-9 and TRBJ1-2; TRBD1 matches at 7 bases. V shed 3 bases, J shed 6 bases, and the junction held 1 base outside the gene matches. The CDR3 covers 12 residues. CDR1 and CDR2 from the germline V gene are SEHNR and FQNEAQ (reference sequence). The CDR3 sequence is CASSFTGDGYTF. DNA for the CDR3: TGTGCCAGCAGCTTTACAGGGGATGGCTACACCTTC.

This clone has a single count. This chain uses TRBV30 with TRBJ1-1; TRBD1 matches at 9 bases. This CDR3 is built from 17 residues. V shed 1 base, J shed 0 bases, and the junction held 9 bases outside the gene matches. Germline CDR1 and CDR2: GTSNPN and SVGIG (reference sequence). The CDR3 sequence is CAWSGFRTGVMNTEAFF. In DNA form, the CDR3 reads TGTGCCTGGAGTGGGTTCCGGACAGGGGTTATGAACACTGAAGCTTTCTTT. The full variable domain, with the rest looked up from reference TRBV30 and TRBJ1-1, is SQTIHQWPATLVQPVGSPLSLECTVEGTSNPNLYWYRQAAGRGLQLLFYSVGIGQISSEVPQNLSASRPQDRQFILSSKKLLLSDSGFYLCAWSGFRTGVMNTEAFFGQGTRLTVV.

In nucleotides, the CDR3 is TGCGCCAGCAGCCAAGATAGGCTAGCGGGGGTGACCGGGGAGCTGTTTTTT. Its protein is CASSQDRLAGVTGELFF. The rearrangement uses TRBV4-1 and TRBJ2-2; 10 nucleotides match TRBD2. CDR1 is MGHRA, CDR2 YSYEKL, per germline. With V trimmed by 0 bases and J by 5 bases, 6 bases remained unmatched. The CDR3 totals 17 residues.

The rearrangement joins TRBV7-9 to TRBJ2-5, with D perhaps TRBD2 (6 bases). Trimming removed 6 bases from V and 2 bases from J, with 10 bases in between. Germline values: CDR1 SEHNR, CDR2 FQNEAQ (reference sequence). This CDR3 comprises 13 residues. CDR3 protein: CASRPGLQETQYF. CDR3 DNA sequence: TGTGCCAGCAGACCTGGACTACAAGAGACCCAGTACTTC.